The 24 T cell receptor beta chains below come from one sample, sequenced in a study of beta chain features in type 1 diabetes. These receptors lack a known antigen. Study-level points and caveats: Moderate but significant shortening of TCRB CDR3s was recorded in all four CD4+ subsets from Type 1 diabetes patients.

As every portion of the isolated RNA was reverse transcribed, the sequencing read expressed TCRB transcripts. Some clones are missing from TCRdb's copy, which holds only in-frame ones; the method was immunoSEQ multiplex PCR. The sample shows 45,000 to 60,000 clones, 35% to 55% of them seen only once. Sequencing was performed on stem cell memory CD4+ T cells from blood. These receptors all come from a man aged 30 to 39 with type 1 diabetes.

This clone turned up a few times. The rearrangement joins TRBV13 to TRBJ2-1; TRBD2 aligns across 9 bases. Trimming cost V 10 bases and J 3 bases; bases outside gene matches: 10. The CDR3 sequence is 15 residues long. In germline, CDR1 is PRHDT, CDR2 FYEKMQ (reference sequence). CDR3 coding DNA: TGTGCCACCCAACCCCGACTAGCGGTCTACAATGAGCAGTTCTTC. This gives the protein CATQPRLAVYNEQFF.

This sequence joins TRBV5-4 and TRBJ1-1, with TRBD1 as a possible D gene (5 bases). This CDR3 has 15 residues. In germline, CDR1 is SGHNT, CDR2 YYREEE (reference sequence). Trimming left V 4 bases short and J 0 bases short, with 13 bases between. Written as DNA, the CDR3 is TGTGCCAGCAGCCGCCGGACAACCATGAACACTGAAGCTTTCTTT. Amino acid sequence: CASSRRTTMNTEAFF.

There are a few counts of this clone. Here the CDR3 DNA reads TGTGCCAGCAGCCCCCAAAACTACGAGCAGTACTTC. It translates to CASSPQNYEQYF. The chain links TRBV14 to TRBJ2-7; no clear D. This CDR3 region has 12 residues. The V and J ends lost 4 bases and 3 bases respectively, with 7 bases between them. CDR1 is SGHDN and CDR2 is FVKESK in the germline V gene.

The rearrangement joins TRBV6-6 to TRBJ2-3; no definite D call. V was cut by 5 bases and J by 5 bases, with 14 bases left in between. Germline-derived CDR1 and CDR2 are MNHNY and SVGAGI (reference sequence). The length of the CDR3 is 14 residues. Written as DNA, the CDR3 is TGTGCCAGCAGTCCTCCTCAGGTCGGAGATACGCAGTATTTT. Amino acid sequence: CASSPPQVGDTQYF.

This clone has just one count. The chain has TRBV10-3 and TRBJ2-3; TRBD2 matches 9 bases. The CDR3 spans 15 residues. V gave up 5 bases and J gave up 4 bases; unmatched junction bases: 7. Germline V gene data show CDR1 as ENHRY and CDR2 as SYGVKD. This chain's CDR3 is CAISTSAGGADTQYF. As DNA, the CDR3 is TGTGCCATCAGTACTTCAGCGGGAGGCGCAGATACGCAGTATTTT.

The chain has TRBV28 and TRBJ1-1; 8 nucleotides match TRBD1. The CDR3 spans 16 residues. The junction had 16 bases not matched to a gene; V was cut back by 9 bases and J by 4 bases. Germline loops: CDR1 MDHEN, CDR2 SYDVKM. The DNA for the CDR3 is TGTGCCAGGAGTCGGGGTTCCAGGGGGCTTAGCACTGAAGCTTTCTTT. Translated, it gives CARSRGSRGLSTEAFF.

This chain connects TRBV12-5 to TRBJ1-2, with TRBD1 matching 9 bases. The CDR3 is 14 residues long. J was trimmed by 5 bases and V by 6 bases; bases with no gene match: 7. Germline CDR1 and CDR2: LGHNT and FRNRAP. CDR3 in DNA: TGTGCTAGTGGCCCCGGGACAGGGATTTATGGCTACACCTTC. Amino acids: CASGPGTGIYGYTF.

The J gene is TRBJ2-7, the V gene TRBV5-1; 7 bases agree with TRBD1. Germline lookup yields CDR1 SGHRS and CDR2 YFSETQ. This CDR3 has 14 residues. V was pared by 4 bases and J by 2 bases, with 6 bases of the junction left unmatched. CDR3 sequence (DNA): TGCGCCAGCAGCCTTACAGGGGCGACCTACGAGCAGTACTTC. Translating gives CASSLTGATYEQYF.

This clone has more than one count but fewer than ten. The DNA for the CDR3 is TGTGCCAGCAGCTTCGGGAGGGGATTCTACGAGCAGTACTTC. Its protein is CASSFGRGFYEQYF. The V call is TRBV7-2, the J call TRBJ2-7, with 8 nucleotides matching TRBD2. CDR1 and CDR2 (germline): SGHTA, FQGNSA. V shed 3 bases and J 3 bases; nucleotides not matched to a gene: 4. The length of the CDR3 is 14 residues.

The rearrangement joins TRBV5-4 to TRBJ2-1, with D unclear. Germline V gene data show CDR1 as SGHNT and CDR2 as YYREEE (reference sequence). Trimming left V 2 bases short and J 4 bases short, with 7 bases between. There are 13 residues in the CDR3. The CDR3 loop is CASSFPGYNEQFF. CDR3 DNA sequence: TGTGCCAGCAGCTTTCCGGGTTACAATGAGCAGTTCTTC.

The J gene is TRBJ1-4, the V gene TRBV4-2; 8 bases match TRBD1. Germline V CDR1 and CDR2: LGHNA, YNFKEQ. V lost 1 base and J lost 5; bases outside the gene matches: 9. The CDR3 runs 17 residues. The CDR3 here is CASSQAHRQGLNEKLFF. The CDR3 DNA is TGTGCCAGCAGCCAAGCCCATAGACAGGGGTTAAATGAAAAACTGTTTTTT.

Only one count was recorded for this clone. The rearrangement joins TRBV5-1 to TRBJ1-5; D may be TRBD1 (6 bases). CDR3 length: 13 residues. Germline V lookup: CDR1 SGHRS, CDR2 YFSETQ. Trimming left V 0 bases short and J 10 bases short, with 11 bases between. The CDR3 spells CASSLGPGHPQHF. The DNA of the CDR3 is TGCGCCAGCAGCTTGGGTCCGGGACATCCCCAGCATTTT.

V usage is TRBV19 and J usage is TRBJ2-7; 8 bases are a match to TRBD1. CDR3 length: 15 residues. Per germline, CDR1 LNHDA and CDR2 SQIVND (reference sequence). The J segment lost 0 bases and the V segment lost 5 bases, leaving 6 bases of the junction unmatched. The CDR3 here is CASSYRQGTSYEQYF. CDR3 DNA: TGTGCCAGTAGTTACCGACAGGGGACCTCCTACGAGCAGTACTTC.

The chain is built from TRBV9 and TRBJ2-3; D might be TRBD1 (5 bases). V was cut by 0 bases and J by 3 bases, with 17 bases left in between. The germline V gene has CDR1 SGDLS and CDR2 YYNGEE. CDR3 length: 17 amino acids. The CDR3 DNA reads TGTGCCAGCAGCGTAGGGGATAGGGGCTCCTTTACAGATACGCAGTATTTT. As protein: CASSVGDRGSFTDTQYF.

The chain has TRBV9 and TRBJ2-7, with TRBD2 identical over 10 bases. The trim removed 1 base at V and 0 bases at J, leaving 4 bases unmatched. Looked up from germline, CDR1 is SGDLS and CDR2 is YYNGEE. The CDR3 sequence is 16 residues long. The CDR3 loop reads CASSVRGTSDSYEQYF. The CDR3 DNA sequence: TGTGCCAGCAGCGTACGGGGGACTAGCGACTCCTACGAGCAGTACTTC.

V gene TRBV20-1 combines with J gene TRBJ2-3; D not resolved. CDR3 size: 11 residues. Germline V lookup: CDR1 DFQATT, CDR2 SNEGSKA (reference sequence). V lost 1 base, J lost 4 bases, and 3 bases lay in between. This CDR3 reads CSARGPDTQYF. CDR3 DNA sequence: TGCAGTGCTAGAGGGCCAGATACGCAGTATTTT.

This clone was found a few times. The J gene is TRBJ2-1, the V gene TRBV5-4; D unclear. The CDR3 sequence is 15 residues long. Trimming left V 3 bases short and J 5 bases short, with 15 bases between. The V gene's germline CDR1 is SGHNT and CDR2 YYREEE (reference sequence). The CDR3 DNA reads TGTGCCAGCAGCTCCAGACTCGACGGAGACAATGAGCAGTTCTTC. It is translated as CASSSRLDGDNEQFF.

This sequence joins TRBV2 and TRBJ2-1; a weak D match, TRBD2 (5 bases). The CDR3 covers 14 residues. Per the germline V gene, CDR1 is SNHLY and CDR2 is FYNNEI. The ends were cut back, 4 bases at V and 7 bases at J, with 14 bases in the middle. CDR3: CASSAVTLANEQFF. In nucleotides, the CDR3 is TGTGCCAGCAGTGCTGTAACCCTAGCAAATGAGCAGTTCTTC.

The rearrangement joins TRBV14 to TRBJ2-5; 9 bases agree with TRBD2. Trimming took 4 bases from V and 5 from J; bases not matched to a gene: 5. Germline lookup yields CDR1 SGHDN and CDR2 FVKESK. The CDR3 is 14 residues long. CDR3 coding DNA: TGTGCCAGCAGCCTAGCGGGAGTCACGGAGACCCAGTACTTC. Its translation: CASSLAGVTETQYF.

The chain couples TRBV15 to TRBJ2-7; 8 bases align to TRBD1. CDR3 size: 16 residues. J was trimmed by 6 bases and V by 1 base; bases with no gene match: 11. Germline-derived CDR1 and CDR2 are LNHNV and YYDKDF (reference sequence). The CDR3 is CATSRGQGQGSGEQYF. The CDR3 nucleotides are TGTGCCACCAGCAGAGGTCAAGGACAGGGATCAGGCGAGCAGTACTTC.

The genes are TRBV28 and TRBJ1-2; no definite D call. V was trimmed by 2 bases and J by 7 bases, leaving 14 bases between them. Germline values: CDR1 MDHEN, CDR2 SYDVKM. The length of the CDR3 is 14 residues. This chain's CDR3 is CASSLTVFRGGYTF. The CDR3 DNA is TGTGCCAGCAGTTTAACGGTCTTCAGAGGTGGCTACACCTTC.

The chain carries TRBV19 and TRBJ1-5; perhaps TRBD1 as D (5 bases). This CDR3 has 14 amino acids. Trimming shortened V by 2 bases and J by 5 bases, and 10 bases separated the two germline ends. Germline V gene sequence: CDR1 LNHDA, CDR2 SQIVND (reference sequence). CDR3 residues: CASSIRQSYQPQHF. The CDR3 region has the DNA TGTGCCAGTAGTATAAGACAGTCTTATCAGCCCCAGCATTTT.

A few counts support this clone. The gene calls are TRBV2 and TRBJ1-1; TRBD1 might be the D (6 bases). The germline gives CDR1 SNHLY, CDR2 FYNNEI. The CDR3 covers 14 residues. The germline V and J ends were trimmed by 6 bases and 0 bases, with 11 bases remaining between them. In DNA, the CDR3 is TGTGCCAGCAGGTTGGACAGCTTGAACACTGAAGCTTTCTTT. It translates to CASRLDSLNTEAFF.

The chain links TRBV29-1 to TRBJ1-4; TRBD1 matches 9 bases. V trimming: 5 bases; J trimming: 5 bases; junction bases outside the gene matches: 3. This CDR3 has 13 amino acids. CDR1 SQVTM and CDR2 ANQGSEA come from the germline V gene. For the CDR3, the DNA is TGCAGCGTTTCCGGGACAGGGAATGAAAAACTGTTTTTT. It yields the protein CSVSGTGNEKLFF.